The next 27 T cell receptor beta chains were all read from a single sample in a study of shared clonotypes between healthy human individuals (dated by TCRdb to about 2020). The library was made by the immunoSEQ multiplex PCR assay. The table comes from immuneACCESS by way of TCRdb, which keeps in-frame sequences with V and J called. Part of the clones is missing from these tables; in studies checked, under half for an unresolved V gene and the rest for unknown reasons. The sample yields 450,000 to 500,000 clones; about 72% were counted once. 9.5% to 15% of the sample comes from the top ten. The sequenced material came from PBMCs. The receptors come from a woman in her thirties or forties in good health. Some clones in this sample may be carry-over from other donors' samples.

The CDR3 loop is CSVLTPRDTEAFF. The DNA for the CDR3 is TGCAGCGTTTTAACCCCCCGGGACACTGAAGCTTTCTTT. The chain has TRBV29-1 and TRBJ1-1; D gene unclear. Trimming took 5 bases from V and 3 from J, leaving 13 bases between them. This CDR3 contains 13 residues. The V gene's germline CDR1 is SQVTM and CDR2 ANQGSEA.

This clone was seen only a few times. V and J are TRBV6-5 and TRBJ1-1; D gene unclear. V was pared by 6 bases and J by 3 bases, with 11 bases between. The CDR3 runs to 13 residues. Germline CDR1 reads MNHEY; CDR2 reads SVGAGI. The CDR3 coding sequence is TGTGCCAGCAGCAACGGGGAGGACACTGAAGCTTTCTTT. It yields the protein CASSNGEDTEAFF.

This rearrangement joins TRBV28 to TRBJ2-7, with D possibly matching TRBD1 (6 bases). Germline V CDR1 and CDR2: MDHEN, SYDVKM. This CDR3 comprises 13 residues. The V end lost 5 bases, the J end lost 2 bases, and 10 bases lay between the germline ends. The CDR3 bases are TGTGCCAGCAGTCGCGGACAGCCCTACGAGCAGTACTTC. Its protein product is CASSRGQPYEQYF.

V and J are TRBV6-6 and TRBJ2-1, with 11 bases aligning to TRBD2. V shed 10 bases, J shed 7 bases, and the junction held 12 bases outside the gene matches. Germline V gene lookup returns CDR1 MNHNY and CDR2 SVGAGI (reference sequence). The CDR3 is made up of 15 amino acids. The CDR3 bases are TGTGCCACACAGCCCACTAGCGGGAGACTGAATGAGCAGTTCTTC. Protein product: CATQPTSGRLNEQFF.

The chain employs TRBV6-1 and TRBJ2-3, with D unresolved. The CDR3 runs to 11 residues. Germline V gives CDR1 MNHNS, CDR2 SASEGT. V was clipped by 3 bases and J by 2 bases, with 0 bases between them. The CDR3 sequence is CASSDTDTQYF. The CDR3 nucleotides are TGTGCCAGCAGTGACACAGATACGCAGTATTTT.

The chain couples TRBV27 to TRBJ2-1; 8 bases are shared with TRBD2. CDR3 length: 14 amino acids. The J segment lost 8 bases and the V segment lost 7 bases, leaving 10 bases of the junction unmatched. Germline CDR1 MNHEY, CDR2 SMNVEV (reference sequence). CDR3 coding DNA: TGTGCCAGCACTTCTAGCGGGTGGGACGATGAGCAGTTCTTC. Protein: CASTSSGWDDEQFF.

The chain uses TRBV7-2 and TRBJ2-2; D is undetermined. The CDR3 extends over 12 amino acids. In germline, CDR1 is SGHTA, CDR2 FQGNSA. V shed 5 bases and J shed 2 bases, with 3 bases lying between them. This CDR3 reads CASSVNTGELFF. DNA for the CDR3: TGTGCCAGCAGCGTCAACACCGGGGAGCTGTTTTTT.

The rearrangement uses TRBV7-9 and TRBJ2-7; 7 bases are a match to TRBD2. V shed 5 bases and J 5 bases; nucleotides not matched to a gene: 9. Germline CDR1 reads SEHNR; CDR2 reads FQNEAQ (reference sequence). This CDR3 has 14 residues. The CDR3 region is CASSPKWDYNEQYF. The CDR3 DNA follows: TGTGCCAGCAGCCCCAAGTGGGACTACAACGAGCAGTACTTC.

The chain uses TRBV30 and TRBJ1-1; D ambiguous. Deletions cut 3 bases from V and 0 bases from J, with 11 bases between. Germline V lookup: CDR1 GTSNPN, CDR2 SVGIG (reference sequence). This CDR3 comprises 14 residues. The chain's CDR3 is CAWRGGSLNTEAFF. The CDR3 DNA is TGTGCCTGGAGGGGAGGGTCCTTGAACACTGAAGCTTTCTTT.

This clone was recorded once. For the CDR3, the DNA is TGTGCCAGCAGTGATGCTGGGCAAGAGACCCAGTACTTC. Residues: CASSDAGQETQYF. V and J are TRBV25-1 and TRBJ2-5; D gene uncertain. The length of the CDR3 is 13 residues. V shed 3 bases and J shed 2 bases, with 7 bases lying between them. The germline V gene encodes CDR1 MGHDK and CDR2 SYGVNS. The variable domain in full, with the rest retrieved from reference TRBV25-1 and TRBJ2-5, is EADIYQTPRYLVIGTGKKITLECSQTMGHDKMYWYQQDPGMELHLIHYSYGVNSTEKGDLSSESTVSRIRTEHFPLTLESARPSHTSQYLCASSDAGQETQYFGPGTRLLVL.

By its share, this clone is medium-sized. Other nucleotide sequences from this sample produce the same CDR3. This chain joins TRBV7-9 and TRBJ2-3; D possibly matches TRBD1 or TRBD2 (5 bases each). V lost 5 bases to trimming and J lost 7 bases, with 16 bases between them. Germline V gene lookup returns CDR1 SEHNR and CDR2 FQNEAQ (reference sequence). The CDR3 covers 14 residues. CDR3 sequence: CASSEYRGGNTQYF. CDR3 DNA sequence: TGTGCCAGCAGCGAGTACCGTGGGGGAAATACGCAGTATTTT.

V and J are TRBV9 and TRBJ2-7, with 10 bases lining up with TRBD2. CDR3 length equals 14 residues. Germline CDR1 is SGDLS and CDR2 is YYNGEE. The J segment lost 7 bases and the V segment lost 4 bases, leaving 8 bases of the junction unmatched. The CDR3 sequence is CASSPAGGPEEQYF. For the CDR3, the DNA is TGTGCCAGCAGCCCAGCGGGAGGGCCGGAGGAGCAGTACTTC. The whole variable domain, remainder taken from reference TRBV9 and TRBJ2-7, is DSGVTQTPKHLITATGQRVTLRCSPRSGDLSVYWYQQSLDQGLQFLIQYYNGEERAKGNILERFSAQQFPDLHSELNLSSLELGDSALYFCASSPAGGPEEQYFGPGTRLTVT.

J is TRBJ2-3 and V is TRBV7-9, with a weak D call TRBD2 (6 bases). V was shortened by 3 bases and J by 6 bases, with 10 bases between the two germline ends. Germline values: CDR1 SEHNR, CDR2 FQNEAQ (reference sequence). There are 13 residues in the CDR3. The CDR3 protein is CASSFVEGDTQYF. The CDR3 nucleotides are TGTGCCAGCAGCTTTGTGGAGGGGGATACGCAGTATTTT.

As concerns this clone: Sequence at one end of the junction differs from germline and may be a read error. CDR3 nucleotide sequence: TGTGCCAGCAGAGAAGGGGCGGCAAACACCATATATTTT. Its protein product is CASREGAANTIYF. The genes are TRBV6-1 and TRBJ1-3, with D possibly being TRBD1 (5 bases). Germline values: CDR1 MNHNS, CDR2 SASEGT. The CDR3 contains 13 residues.

This clone was picked up many times. This chain uses TRBV5-4 with TRBJ2-2, with D perhaps given as TRBD1 or TRBD2 (5 bases each). The CDR3 has 13 residues. The V end lost 0 bases, the J end lost 7 bases, and 7 bases lay between the germline ends. Germline V gene lookup returns CDR1 SGHNT and CDR2 YYREEE (reference sequence). The CDR3 bases are TGTGCCAGCAGCTTGGGGGGGTTCGGGGAGCTGTTTTTT. Protein: CASSLGGFGELFF.

The V and J genes are TRBV2 and TRBJ2-7; possible D gene TRBD1, 6 bases. Trimming cost V 6 bases and J 4 bases, with 16 bases left between them. The V gene's germline CDR1 is SNHLY and CDR2 FYNNEI. This CDR3 has 14 amino acids. The CDR3 bases are TGTGCCAGCAGACCAACCTTGGACAGTTACGAGCAGTACTTC. Protein: CASRPTLDSYEQYF.

The chain links TRBV9 to TRBJ2-3; TRBD2 is a possible D gene (5 bases). Germline V gene sequence: CDR1 SGDLS, CDR2 YYNGEE. Deletions cut 4 bases from V and 7 bases from J, with 13 bases between. There are 13 residues in the CDR3. The CDR3 bases are TGTGCCAGCAGCCCCTCCCCGGGAAATACGCAGTATTTT. Translation: CASSPSPGNTQYF.

This chain uses TRBV18 with TRBJ2-7; 8 bases line up with TRBD1. Looked up from germline, CDR1 is KGHSH and CDR2 is LQKENI. The CDR3 contains 15 residues. Trimming removed 3 bases from V and 3 bases from J; junction bases left unmatched: 7. CDR3 in amino acids: CASSPERTGFYEQYF. The CDR3 nucleotides are TGTGCCAGCTCACCCGAACGGACAGGGTTCTACGAGCAGTACTTC. The full variable domain, with the rest looked up from reference TRBV18 and TRBJ2-7, is NAGVMQNPRHLVRRRGQEARLRCSPMKGHSHVYWYRQLPEEGLKFMVYLQKENIIDESGMPKERFSAEFPKEGPSILRIQQVVRGDSAAYFCASSPERTGFYEQYFGPGTRLTVT.

This rearrangement joins TRBV28 to TRBJ1-2; a weak D match, TRBD1 (5 bases). Germline V gives CDR1 MDHEN, CDR2 SYDVKM. The CDR3 sequence is 14 residues long. The V end lost 8 bases, the J end lost 8 bases, and 21 bases lay between the germline ends. Here the CDR3 DNA reads TGTGCCAGCGCTTCTTTAGGAGGGGTGGGAGGCTACACCTTC. It is translated as CASASLGGVGGYTF.

The rearrangement links TRBV5-1 to TRBJ2-7, with D perhaps TRBD2 (5 bases). Germline CDR1 is SGHRS and CDR2 is YFSETQ. V was trimmed by 0 bases and J by 5 bases, leaving 12 bases between them. The CDR3 is 14 residues long. CDR3 DNA sequence: TGCGCCAGCAGCTTGGGGGGTATCGGGGACGAGCAGTACTTC. Amino acid sequence: CASSLGGIGDEQYF.

This clone was seen a few times. The chain joins TRBV7-9 to TRBJ1-3; D gene unclear. The V end was cut by 5 bases, the J end by 0 bases, with 8 bases between. CDR3 length: 14 amino acids. CDR1 is SEHNR and CDR2 is FQNEAQ in the germline V gene (reference sequence). The CDR3 region has the DNA TGTGCCAGCAGCCCCACAAGCTCTGGAAACACCATATATTTT. It is translated as CASSPTSSGNTIYF.

The V and J genes are TRBV7-9 and TRBJ2-7, with 10 bases lining up with TRBD1. The CDR3 consists of 17 residues. J gave up 2 bases and V 0 bases, and 7 bases lay outside the gene matches. Per germline, CDR1 SEHNR and CDR2 FQNEAQ (reference sequence). In DNA form, the CDR3 reads TGTGCCAGCAGCTTAGCGGGACAGGGGATGAGCCCCTACGAGCAGTACTTC. This gives the protein CASSLAGQGMSPYEQYF.

The rearrangement joins TRBV18 to TRBJ2-1; 14 bases are shared with TRBD2. The CDR3 has 16 residues. Unmatched junction bases numbered 2, after V lost 4 bases and J lost 3 bases. The germline CDR1 and CDR2 sequences are KGHSH and LQKENI. The CDR3 loop is CASSLGTSGSYNEQFF. The CDR3 DNA reads as TGTGCCAGCTCACTAGGGACTAGCGGGAGCTACAATGAGCAGTTCTTC.

V gene TRBV7-9 combines with J gene TRBJ2-7, with D possibly being TRBD2 (6 bases). V lost 5 bases, J lost 3 bases, and 11 bases lay in between. CDR1 is SEHNR, CDR2 FQNEAQ, per germline (reference sequence). CDR3 length: 13 amino acids. The CDR3, as DNA: TGTGCCAGCAGCCCCCCGCGGGGCTACGAGCAGTACTTC. It yields the protein CASSPPRGYEQYF.

The rearrangement joins TRBV28 to TRBJ2-3; D is unresolved. Germline V gives CDR1 MDHEN, CDR2 SYDVKM. The CDR3 consists of 11 residues. Trimming stripped 5 bases from V and 12 bases from J, with 12 bases between. CDR3 nucleotide sequence: TGTGCCAGCAGTACCGGGTCCATACAGTATTTT. Amino acid sequence: CASSTGSIQYF.

The chain employs TRBV10-1 and TRBJ2-7; D not resolved. The germline V gene encodes CDR1 WNHNN and CDR2 SYGVQD (reference sequence). V was cut by 5 bases and J by 0 bases, with 11 bases left in between. The CDR3 totals 14 residues. CDR3 coding DNA: TGCGCCAGCAGTTTCTACCCCAGCTCCTACGAGCAGTACTTC. Translated: CASSFYPSSYEQYF.

In this sample, this clone turned up a few times. The rearrangement uses TRBV2 and TRBJ2-1; D remains unclear. The ends were cut back, 7 bases at V and 7 bases at J, with 11 bases in the middle. This CDR3 contains 12 residues. CDR1 SNHLY and CDR2 FYNNEI come from the germline V gene. The CDR3: CASTRLENEQFF. Here the CDR3 DNA reads TGTGCCAGCACCCGACTGGAGAATGAGCAGTTCTTC.